This T cell receptor (beta chain) is drawn from a study of cytomegalovirus exposure and HLA in healthy donors. General observations from the study: The CMV antigen specificity of a few CMV-associated chains was confirmed through in vitro analysis. TCR sequences were mostly rare, though some public TCRs occurred in many donors.

V lost 1 base and J lost 4; bases outside the gene matches: 6. The V gene's germline CDR1 is SGHTA and CDR2 FQGNSA. This CDR3 is 15 amino acids long. Sequencing used immunoSEQ multiplex PCR; TCRdb keeps in-frame clones, though not all of them. There are 100,000 to 150,000 clones in the sample; approximately 94% occur only once, and 1.7% lies in the top ten. Comment on this clone: The antigen is not known.

The rearrangement links TRBV7-2 to TRBJ1-1, with 7 bases aligning to TRBD1. Sequenced input: PBMCs. This TCR derives from a man younger than 35 in good health and CMV-seronegative. CDR3: CASSLEGAGGTEAFF. The CDR3 DNA sequence: TGTGCCAGCAGCTTAGAAGGGGCAGGGGGCACTGAAGCTTTCTTT.